This TCR beta chain originates from a study of T cell responses to AZD1222 COVID-19 vaccine. Study details: Second doses were pooled across both intervals (about 4 or about 12 weeks).

Per the germline V gene, CDR1 is WNHNN and CDR2 is SYGVQD (reference sequence). This CDR3 spans 11 amino acids. V was trimmed by 8 bases and J by 5 bases, leaving 9 bases between them. The repertoire was sequenced with immunoSEQ multiplex PCR; TCRdb's copy has only in-frame clones and lacks some. The sample contains 110,000 or so clones, 82% of which appear only once. The TCR originated in an adult in good health. V usage is TRBV10-1 and J usage is TRBJ2-5; D not resolved. Sequenced material: peripheral blood, taken on day 0 of AZD1222 vaccination. CDR3 nucleotides: TGCGCCAGCGGGGTAGAGGAGACCCAGTACTTC. Residues: CASGVEETQYF.